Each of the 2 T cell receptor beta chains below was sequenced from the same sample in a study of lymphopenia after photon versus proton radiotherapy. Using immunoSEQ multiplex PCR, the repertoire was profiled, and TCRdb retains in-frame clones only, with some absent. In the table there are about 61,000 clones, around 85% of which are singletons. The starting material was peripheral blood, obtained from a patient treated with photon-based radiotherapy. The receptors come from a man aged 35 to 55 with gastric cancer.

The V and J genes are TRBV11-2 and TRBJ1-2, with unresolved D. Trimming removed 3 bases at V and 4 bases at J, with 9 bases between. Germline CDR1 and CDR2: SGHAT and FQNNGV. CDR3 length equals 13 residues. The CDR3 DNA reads TGTGCCAGCAGCTTCGGGCAAGCCTATGGCTACACCTTC. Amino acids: CASSFGQAYGYTF.

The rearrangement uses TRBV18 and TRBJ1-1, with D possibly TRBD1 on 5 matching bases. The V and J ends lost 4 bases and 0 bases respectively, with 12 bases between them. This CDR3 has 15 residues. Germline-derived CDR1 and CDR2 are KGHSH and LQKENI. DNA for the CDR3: TGTGCCAGCTCACTAAGGCAGGGACTGAACACTGAAGCTTTCTTT. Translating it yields CASSLRQGLNTEAFF. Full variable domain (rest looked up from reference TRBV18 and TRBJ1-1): NAGVMQNPRHLVRRRGQEARLRCSPMKGHSHVYWYRQLPEEGLKFMVYLQKENIIDESGMPKERFSAEFPKEGPSILRIQQVVRGDSAAYFCASSLRQGLNTEAFFGQGTRLTVV.